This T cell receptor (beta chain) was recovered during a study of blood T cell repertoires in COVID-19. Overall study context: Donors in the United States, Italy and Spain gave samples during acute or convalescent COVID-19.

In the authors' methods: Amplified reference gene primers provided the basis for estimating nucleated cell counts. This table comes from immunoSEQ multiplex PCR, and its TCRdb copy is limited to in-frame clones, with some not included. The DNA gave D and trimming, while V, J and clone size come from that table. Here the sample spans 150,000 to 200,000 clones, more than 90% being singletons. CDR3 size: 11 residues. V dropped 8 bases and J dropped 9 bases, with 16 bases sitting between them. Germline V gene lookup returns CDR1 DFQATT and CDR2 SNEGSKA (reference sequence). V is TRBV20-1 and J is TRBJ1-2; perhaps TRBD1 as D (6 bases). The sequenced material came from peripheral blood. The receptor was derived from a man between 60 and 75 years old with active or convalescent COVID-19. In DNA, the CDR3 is TGCAGTACCTTATATCAGGGGAGCTACACCTTC. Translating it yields CSTLYQGSYTF.